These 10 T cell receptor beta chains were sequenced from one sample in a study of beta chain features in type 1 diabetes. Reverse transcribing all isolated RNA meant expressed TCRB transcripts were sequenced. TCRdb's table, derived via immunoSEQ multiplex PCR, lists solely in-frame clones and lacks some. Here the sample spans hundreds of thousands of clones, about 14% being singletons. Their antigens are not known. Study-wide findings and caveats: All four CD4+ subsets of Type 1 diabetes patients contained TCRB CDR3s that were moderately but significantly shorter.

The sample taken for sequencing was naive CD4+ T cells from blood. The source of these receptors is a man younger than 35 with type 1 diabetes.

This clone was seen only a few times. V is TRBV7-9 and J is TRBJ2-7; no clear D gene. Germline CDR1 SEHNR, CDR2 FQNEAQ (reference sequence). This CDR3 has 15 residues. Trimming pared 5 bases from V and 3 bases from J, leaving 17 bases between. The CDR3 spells CASSGSSGNRYEQYF. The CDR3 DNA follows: TGTGCCAGCAGCGGATCCAGTGGTAACCGCTACGAGCAGTACTTC. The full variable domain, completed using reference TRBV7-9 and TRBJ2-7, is DTGVSQNPRHKITKRGQNVTFRCDPISEHNRLYWYRQTLGQGPEFLTYFQNEAQLEKSRLLSDRFSAERPKGSFSTLEIQRTEQGDSAMYLCASSGSSGNRYEQYFGPGTRLTVT.

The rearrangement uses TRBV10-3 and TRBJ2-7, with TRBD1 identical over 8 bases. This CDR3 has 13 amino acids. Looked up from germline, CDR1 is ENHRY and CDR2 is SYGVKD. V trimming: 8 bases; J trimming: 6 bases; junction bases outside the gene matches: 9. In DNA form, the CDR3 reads TGTGCCATCGGGACAGGTGAAAGGCGCGAGCAGTACTTC. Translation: CAIGTGERREQYF.

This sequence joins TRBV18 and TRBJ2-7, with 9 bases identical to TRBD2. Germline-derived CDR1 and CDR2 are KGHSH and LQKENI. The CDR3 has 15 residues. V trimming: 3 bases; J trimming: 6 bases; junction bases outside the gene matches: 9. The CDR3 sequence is CASSPIAGGPGEQYF. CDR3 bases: TGTGCCAGCTCACCCATTGCGGGAGGGCCGGGCGAGCAGTACTTC.

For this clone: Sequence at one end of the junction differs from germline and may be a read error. The CDR3 sequence is CASSWEPSGSSPQFF. The CDR3 DNA reads TGTGCTAGCAGCTGGGAGCCTAGCGGGAGTTCCCCGCAGTTCTTC. V gene TRBV7-7 combines with J gene TRBJ2-1; 10 bases line up with TRBD2. Germline lookup yields CDR1 SSHAT and CDR2 FNYEAQ (reference sequence). The CDR3 contains 15 residues.

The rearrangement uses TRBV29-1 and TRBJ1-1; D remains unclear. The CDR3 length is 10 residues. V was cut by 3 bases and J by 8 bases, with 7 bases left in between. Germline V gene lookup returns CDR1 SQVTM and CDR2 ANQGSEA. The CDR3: CSVDPEEAFF. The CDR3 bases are TGCAGCGTTGACCCCGAAGAAGCTTTCTTT.

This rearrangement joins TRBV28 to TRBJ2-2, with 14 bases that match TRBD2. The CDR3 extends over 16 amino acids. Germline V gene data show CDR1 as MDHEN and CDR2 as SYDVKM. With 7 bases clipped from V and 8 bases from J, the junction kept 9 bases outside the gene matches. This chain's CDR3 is CASISMTSGRVGELFF. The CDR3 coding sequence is TGTGCCAGCATCTCAATGACTAGCGGGAGGGTGGGGGAGCTGTTTTTT. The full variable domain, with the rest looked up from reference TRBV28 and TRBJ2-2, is DVKVTQSSRYLVKRTGEKVFLECVQDMDHENMFWYRQDPGLGLRLIYFSYDVKMKEKGDIPEGYSVSREKKERFSLILESASTNQTSMYLCASISMTSGRVGELFFGEGSRLTVL.

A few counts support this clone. The CDR3 here is CAWSVAGQMNTEAFF. CDR3 nucleotide sequence: TGTGCCTGGAGTGTCGCGGGACAGATGAACACTGAAGCTTTCTTT. The J gene is TRBJ1-1, the V gene TRBV30, with TRBD1 identical over 7 bases. This CDR3 comprises 15 residues. The germline V gene has CDR1 GTSNPN and CDR2 SVGIG (reference sequence). With V trimmed by 0 bases and J by 0 bases, 4 bases remained unmatched. Together with reference TRBV30 and TRBJ1-1, the CDR3 gives the full variable domain: SQTIHQWPATLVQPVGSPLSLECTVEGTSNPNLYWYRQAAGRGLQLLFYSVGIGQISSEVPQNLSASRPQDRQFILSSKKLLLSDSGFYLCAWSVAGQMNTEAFFGQGTRLTVV.

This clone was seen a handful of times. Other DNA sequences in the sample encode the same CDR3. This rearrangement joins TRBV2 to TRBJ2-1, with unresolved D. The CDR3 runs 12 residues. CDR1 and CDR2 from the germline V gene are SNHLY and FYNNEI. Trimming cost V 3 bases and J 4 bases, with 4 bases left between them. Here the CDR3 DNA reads TGTGCCAGCAGTGACAGGTACAATGAGCAGTTCTTC. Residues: CASSDRYNEQFF.

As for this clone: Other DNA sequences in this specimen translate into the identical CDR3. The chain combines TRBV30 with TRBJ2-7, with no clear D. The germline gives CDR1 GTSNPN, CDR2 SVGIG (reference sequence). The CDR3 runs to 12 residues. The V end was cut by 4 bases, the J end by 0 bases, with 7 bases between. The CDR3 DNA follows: TGTGCCTGGACAGCGAGCTCCTACGAGCAGTACTTC. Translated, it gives CAWTASSYEQYF.

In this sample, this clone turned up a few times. CDR3 sequence reads: CASSQPLGETQYF. The CDR3 DNA follows: TGTGCCAGCAGTCAGCCCCTTGGGGAGACCCAGTACTTC. The chain carries TRBV28 and TRBJ2-5; D not certain. The V end lost 5 bases, the J end lost 5 bases, and 12 bases lay between the germline ends. Germline V gene lookup returns CDR1 MDHEN and CDR2 SYDVKM. The CDR3 is 13 amino acids.